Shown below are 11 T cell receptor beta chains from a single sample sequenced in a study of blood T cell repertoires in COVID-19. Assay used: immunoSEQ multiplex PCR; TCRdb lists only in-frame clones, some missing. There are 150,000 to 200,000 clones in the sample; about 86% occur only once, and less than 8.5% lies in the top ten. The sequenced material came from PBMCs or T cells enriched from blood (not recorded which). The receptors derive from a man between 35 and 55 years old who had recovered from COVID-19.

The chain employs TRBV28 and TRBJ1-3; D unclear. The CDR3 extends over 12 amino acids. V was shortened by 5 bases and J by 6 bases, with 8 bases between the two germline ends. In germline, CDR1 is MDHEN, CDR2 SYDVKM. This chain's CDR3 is CASSPLANTIYF. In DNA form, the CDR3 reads TGTGCCAGCAGTCCCCTAGCAAACACCATATATTTT.

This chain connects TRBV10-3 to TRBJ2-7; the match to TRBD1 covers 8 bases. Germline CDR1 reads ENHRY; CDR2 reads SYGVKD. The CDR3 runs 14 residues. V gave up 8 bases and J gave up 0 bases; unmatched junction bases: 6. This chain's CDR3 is CAIWTGTSSYEQYF. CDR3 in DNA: TGTGCCATCTGGACAGGGACCTCCTCCTACGAGCAGTACTTC.

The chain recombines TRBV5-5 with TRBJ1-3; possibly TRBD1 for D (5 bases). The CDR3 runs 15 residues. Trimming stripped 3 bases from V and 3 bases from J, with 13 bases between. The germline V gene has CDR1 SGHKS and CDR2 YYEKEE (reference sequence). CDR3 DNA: TGTGCCAGCAGCTCCGGGGGATCTGGTGGAAACACCATATATTTT. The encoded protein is CASSSGGSGGNTIYF.

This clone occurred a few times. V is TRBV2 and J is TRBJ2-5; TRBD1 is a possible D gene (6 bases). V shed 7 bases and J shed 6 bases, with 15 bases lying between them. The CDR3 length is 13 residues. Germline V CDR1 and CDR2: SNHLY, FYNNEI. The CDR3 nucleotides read TGTGCCAGCATGCGACAGGCGCAACAGACCCAGTACTTC. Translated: CASMRQAQQTQYF.

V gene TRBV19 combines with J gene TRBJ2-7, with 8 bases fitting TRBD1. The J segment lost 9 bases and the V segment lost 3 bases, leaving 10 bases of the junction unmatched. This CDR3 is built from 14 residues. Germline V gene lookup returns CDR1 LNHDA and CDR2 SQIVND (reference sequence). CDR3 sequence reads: CASSIPGTGEGQYF. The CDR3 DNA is TGTGCCAGTAGTATTCCCGGGACAGGAGAAGGGCAGTACTTC.

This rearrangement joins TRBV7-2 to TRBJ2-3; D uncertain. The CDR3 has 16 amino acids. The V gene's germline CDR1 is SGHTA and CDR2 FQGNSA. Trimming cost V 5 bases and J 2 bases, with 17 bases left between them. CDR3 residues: CASSPSWVSYTDTQYF. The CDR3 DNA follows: TGTGCCAGCAGCCCTAGTTGGGTCTCTTACACAGATACGCAGTATTTT.

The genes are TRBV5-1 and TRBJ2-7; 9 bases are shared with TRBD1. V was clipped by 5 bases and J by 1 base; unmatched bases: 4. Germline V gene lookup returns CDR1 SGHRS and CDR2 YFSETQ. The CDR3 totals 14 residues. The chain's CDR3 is CASSTGTGSYEQYF. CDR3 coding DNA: TGCGCCAGCAGTACCGGGACAGGGTCCTACGAGCAGTACTTC.

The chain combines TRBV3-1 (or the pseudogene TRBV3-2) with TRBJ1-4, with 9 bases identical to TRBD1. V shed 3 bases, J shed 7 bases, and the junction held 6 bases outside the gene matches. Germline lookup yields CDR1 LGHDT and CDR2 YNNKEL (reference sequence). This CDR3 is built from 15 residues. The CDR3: CASSHRRDRAEKLFF. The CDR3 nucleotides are TGTGCCAGCAGCCATAGACGGGACAGGGCTGAAAAACTGTTTTTT.

The CDR3 reads CASSMGQNEKLFF. CDR3 coding DNA: TGTGCCAGTAGTATGGGACAGAATGAAAAACTGTTTTTT. This chain uses TRBV19 with TRBJ1-4, with TRBD1 matching 7 bases. CDR1 and CDR2 from the germline V gene are LNHDA and SQIVND (reference sequence). V gave up 3 bases and J gave up 5 bases; unmatched junction bases: 0. The CDR3 covers 13 residues.

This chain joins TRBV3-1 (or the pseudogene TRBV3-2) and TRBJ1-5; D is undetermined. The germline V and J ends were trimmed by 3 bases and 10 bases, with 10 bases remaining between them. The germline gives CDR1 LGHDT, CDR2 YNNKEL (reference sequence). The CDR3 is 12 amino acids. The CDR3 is CASSHEGNPQHF. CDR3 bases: TGTGCCAGCAGCCATGAGGGAAATCCCCAGCATTTT.

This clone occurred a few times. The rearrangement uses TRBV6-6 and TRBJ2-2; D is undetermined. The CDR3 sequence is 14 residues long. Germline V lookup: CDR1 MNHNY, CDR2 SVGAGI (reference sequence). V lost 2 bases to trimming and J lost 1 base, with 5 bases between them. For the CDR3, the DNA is TGTGCCAGCAGTTACCCCGTGAACACCGGGGAGCTGTTTTTT. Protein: CASSYPVNTGELFF.